This T cell receptor (beta chain) was captured by sequencing in a study of blood T cell repertoires in COVID-19. Methods used by the authors: How many nucleated cells were present was estimated from reference gene primer amplification. Clones were read by immunoSEQ multiplex PCR, and TCRdb kept only the in-frame ones, dropping some. V and J calls and clone size are those listed in that table; D and trimming were worked out from the DNA. The sample has a few hundred thousand clones; 80% to 95% are singletons. Germline-derived CDR1 and CDR2 are SGHRS and YFSETQ. Unmatched junction bases numbered 17, after V lost 4 bases and J lost 2 bases. The CDR3 extends over 19 amino acids.

The rearrangement links TRBV5-1 to TRBJ1-2, with 10 nucleotides matching TRBD1. This TCR was recovered from a woman aged 25 to 39 with COVID-19, enrolled during active disease. The specimen sequenced was peripheral blood. The CDR3 DNA follows: TGCGCCAGCAGCCGCGCACTTCACCGGACAGGGGGGATCAACTATGGCTACACCTTC. Residues: CASSRALHRTGGINYGYTF.